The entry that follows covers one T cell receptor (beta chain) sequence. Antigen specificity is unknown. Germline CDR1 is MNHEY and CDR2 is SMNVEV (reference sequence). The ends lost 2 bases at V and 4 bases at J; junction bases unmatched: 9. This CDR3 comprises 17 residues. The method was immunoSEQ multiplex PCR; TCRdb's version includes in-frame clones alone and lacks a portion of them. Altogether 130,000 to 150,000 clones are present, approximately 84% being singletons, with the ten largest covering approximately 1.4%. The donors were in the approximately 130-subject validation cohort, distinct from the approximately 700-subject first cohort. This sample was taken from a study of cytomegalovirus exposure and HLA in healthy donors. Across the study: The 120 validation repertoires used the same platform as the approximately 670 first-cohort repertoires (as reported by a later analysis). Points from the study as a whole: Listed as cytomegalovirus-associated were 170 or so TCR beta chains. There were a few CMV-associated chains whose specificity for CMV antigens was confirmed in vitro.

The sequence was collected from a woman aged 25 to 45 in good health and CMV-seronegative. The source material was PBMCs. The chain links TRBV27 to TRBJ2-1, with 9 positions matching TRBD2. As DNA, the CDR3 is TGTGCCAGCAGTTTACGGGGCGGGGGGGCTCTTTACAATGAGCAGTTCTTC. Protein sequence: CASSLRGGGALYNEQFF.